There are many counts of the clone carrying this TCR beta chain. The data are from a study of T cells in Graves' hyperthyroidism and ophthalmopathy. The TCR beta CDR3 regions underwent amplification using RNA transcripts as the source. The HTBI set primed first-round TCR CDR3 RT-PCR. Each CDR3 protein gets one entry after TCRdb re-called the multiplex PCR reads with MiXCR. This table holds about 620,000 distinct CDR3 sequences, 15% to 20% found once. The CDR3 spans 16 residues. Trimming stripped 1 base from V and 5 bases from J, with 15 bases between. Germline values: CDR1 SGHNT, CDR2 YENEEA. Sequencing used blood. This chain links TRBV11-3 with TRBJ2-1; D could derive from TRBD1 or TRBD2 (6 bases each). The origin of this receptor is a woman aged 25 to 39 with Graves' hyperthyroidism. The CDR3 sequence is CASSLGGLAPNNEQFF. The CDR3 DNA follows: TGTGCCAGCAGCTTAGGGGGGCTAGCGCCCAACAATGAGCAGTTCTTC.